Here is one T cell receptor beta chain with its context. The data belong to a study of technical replicates of blood from a few donors. CDR3 length equals 18 residues. CDR1 is SGHRS and CDR2 is YFSETQ in the germline V gene. V was clipped by 4 bases and J by 5 bases; unmatched bases: 10. Profiling relied on immunoSEQ multiplex PCR, and the TCRdb table lists in-frame clones only, not all of them. The top ten clones hold 3% to 4% of a sample with around 50,000 clones, 80% to 95% of them seen once. The chain is built from TRBV5-1 and TRBJ2-1; 15 nucleotides align to TRBD2. The sequence derives from a human donor in good health. Some clones in this sample may be carry-over from other donors' samples. The sequenced sample consisted of PBMCs. The DNA for the CDR3 is TGCGCCAGCAGCGTGGGACTAGCGGGAGGAGTGTTGGACAATGAGCAGTTCTTC. Amino acids: CASSVGLAGGVLDNEQFF.